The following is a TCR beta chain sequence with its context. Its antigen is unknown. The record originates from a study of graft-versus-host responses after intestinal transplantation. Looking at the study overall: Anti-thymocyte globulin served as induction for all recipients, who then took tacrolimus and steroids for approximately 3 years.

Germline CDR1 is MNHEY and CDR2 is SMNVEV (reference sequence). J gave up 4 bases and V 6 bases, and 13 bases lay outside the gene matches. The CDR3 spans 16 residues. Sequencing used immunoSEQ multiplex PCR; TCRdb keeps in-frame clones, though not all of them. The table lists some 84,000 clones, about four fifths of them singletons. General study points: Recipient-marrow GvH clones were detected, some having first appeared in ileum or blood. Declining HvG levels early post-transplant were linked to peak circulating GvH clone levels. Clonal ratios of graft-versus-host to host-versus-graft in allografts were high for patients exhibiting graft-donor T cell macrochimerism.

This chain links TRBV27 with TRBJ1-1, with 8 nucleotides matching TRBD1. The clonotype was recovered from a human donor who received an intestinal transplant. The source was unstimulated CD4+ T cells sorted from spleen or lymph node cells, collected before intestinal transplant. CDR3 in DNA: TGTGCCAGCAGCCCGGGTCAGGGGGCGATTCGCACTGAAGCTTTCTTT. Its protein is CASSPGQGAIRTEAFF.